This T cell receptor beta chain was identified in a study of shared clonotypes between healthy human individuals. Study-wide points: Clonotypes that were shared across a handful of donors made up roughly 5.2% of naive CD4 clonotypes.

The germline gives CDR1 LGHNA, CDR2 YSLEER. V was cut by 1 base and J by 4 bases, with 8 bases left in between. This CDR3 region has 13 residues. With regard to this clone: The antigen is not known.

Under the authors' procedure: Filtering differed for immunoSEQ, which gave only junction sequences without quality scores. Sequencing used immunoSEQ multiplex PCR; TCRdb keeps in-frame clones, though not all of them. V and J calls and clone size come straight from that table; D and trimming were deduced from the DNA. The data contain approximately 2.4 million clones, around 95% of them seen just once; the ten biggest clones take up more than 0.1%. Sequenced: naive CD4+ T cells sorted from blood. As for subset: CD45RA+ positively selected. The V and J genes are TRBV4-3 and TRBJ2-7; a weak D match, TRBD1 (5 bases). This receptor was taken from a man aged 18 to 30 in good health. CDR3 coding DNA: TGCGCCAGCAGCCAAGTTCCAGGGTACGAGCAGTACTTC. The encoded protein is CASSQVPGYEQYF.